This T cell receptor (beta chain) was identified during a study of blood T cell repertoires in COVID-19. Study context: COVID-19 samples collected from the United States, Italy and Spain covered acute and convalescent phases. T cells, B-cell-depleted T cells, or PBMCs supplied cDNA or gDNA.

Germline lookup yields CDR1 WNHNN and CDR2 SYGVQD (reference sequence). V lost 5 bases, J lost 2 bases, and 10 bases stayed unmatched. This CDR3 region has 16 residues. Authors' methods: Amplified reference gene primers provided the basis for estimating nucleated cell counts. TCRdb's copy holds only in-frame clones and misses some; the assay was immunoSEQ multiplex PCR. Clone size and V and J calls were adopted from that table, with D and trimming inferred from the DNA. Found here are around 300,000 clones, 89% of them singletons; the top ten hold roughly 0.96%. This chain joins TRBV10-1 and TRBJ2-3; 7 positions match TRBD2. Material for sequencing was peripheral blood. This TCR came from a woman between 40 and 55 years old who had recovered from COVID-19. CDR3 DNA sequence: TGCGCCAGCAGTCCCCGTTGGGCGGGGGACACAGATACGCAGTATTTT. The encoded protein is CASSPRWAGDTDTQYF.